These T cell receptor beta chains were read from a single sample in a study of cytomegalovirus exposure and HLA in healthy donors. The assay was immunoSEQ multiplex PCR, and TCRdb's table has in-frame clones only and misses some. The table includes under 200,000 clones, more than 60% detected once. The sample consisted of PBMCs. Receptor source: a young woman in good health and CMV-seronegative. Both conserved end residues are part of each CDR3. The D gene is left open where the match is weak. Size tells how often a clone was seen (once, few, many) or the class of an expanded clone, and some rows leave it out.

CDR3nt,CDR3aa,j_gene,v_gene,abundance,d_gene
TGTGCCAGCAGTGACTCGGCGGGGGTTAGCGCCGGGGAGCTGTTTTTT,CASSDSAGVSAGELFF,TRBJ2-2,TRBV6-4,NA,TRBD2
TGTGCCACCAGCAGAGAAATCAGCGGGGGCCCCCTAGGGCAGTTCTTC,CATSREISGGPLGQFF,TRBJ2-1,TRBV15,NA,TRBD2
TGCGCCAGCAGCTTGTCAGGGATGAACACTGAAGCTTTCTTT,CASSLSGMNTEAFF,TRBJ1-1,TRBV5-1,NA,NA
TGTGCCAGTAGTATGGGGGGAGAGGGGGCGAAAAACATTCAGTACTTC,CASSMGGEGAKNIQYF,TRBJ2-4,TRBV19,NA,NA
TGTGCCAGCAGTGACAGGGTCTCTGGAAACACCATATATTTT,CASSDRVSGNTIYF,TRBJ1-3,TRBV2,few,NA
TGTGCCAGCAGCCCCCTAAACAGGGGATTGGGGCATGGCTACACCTTC,CASSPLNRGLGHGYTF,TRBJ1-2,TRBV7-8,NA,TRBD1
TGTGCCAGTAGGGGGCGTGCAACTGAAGCTTTCTTT,CASRGRATEAFF,TRBJ1-1,TRBV25-1,few,TRBD1
TGTGCCAGCAGTTACCCACAGGGTAACAATCAGCCCCAGCATTTT,CASSYPQGNNQPQHF,TRBJ1-5,TRBV6-6,few,NA
TGTGCCAGCAGCGGACAACAGGGGGAAGCGGCTTTCTTT,CASSGQQGEAAFF,TRBJ1-1,TRBV14,NA,TRBD1
TGTGCCAGCAGCGTAGCTAGCGGGGTCCTTTACAATGAGCAGTTCTTC,CASSVASGVLYNEQFF,TRBJ2-1,TRBV9,NA,TRBD2
TGTGCCAGCGTCAACGAGGGTGCCTACGAGCAGTACTTC,CASVNEGAYEQYF,TRBJ2-7,TRBV28,few,NA
TGCGCCAGCAGCCAAGGGCTGCAAGAGACCCAGTACTTC,CASSQGLQETQYF,TRBJ2-5,TRBV4-1,NA,NA
TGCGCCAGCAGCTTGGCGGACAGGGGACAATCACCCCTCCACTTT,CASSLADRGQSPLHF,TRBJ1-6,TRBV5-1,few,TRBD1
TGTGCCAGCAGCCCGGCGACAGGGAAGTCACCCCTCCACTTT,CASSPATGKSPLHF,TRBJ1-6,TRBV5-6,NA,TRBD1
TGTGCCTGGACCACTTTACAGGGGAACTATGGCTACACCTTC,CAWTTLQGNYGYTF,TRBJ1-2,TRBV30,NA,TRBD1
TGTGCCAGCAGCCGACAGGGTGCTGGAAACACCATATATTTT,CASSRQGAGNTIYF,TRBJ1-3,TRBV7-2,NA,TRBD1
TGTGCCAGCAGGTTAGGCAGGGGACGGGGAGCTTTCTTT,CASRLGRGRGAFF,TRBJ1-1,TRBV11-2,NA,NA
TGTGCCAGCACGCGAGAAGCGAACACTGAAGCTTTCTTT,CASTREANTEAFF,TRBJ1-1,TRBV2,once,NA
TGTGCCAGCAGTGACTCGTCGGGGGGCACTGAAAAACTGTTTTTT,CASSDSSGGTEKLFF,TRBJ1-4,TRBV6-4,NA,NA
TGTGCCAGCAGTATTCTAGCGGGCGAGCAGTACTTC,CASSILAGEQYF,TRBJ2-7,TRBV2,NA,TRBD2
TGTGCCAGCAGCGGGGGCCCAGATACGCAGTATTTT,CASSGGPDTQYF,TRBJ2-3,TRBV7-9,NA,NA
TGTGCCAGCAGCACCCACGGGGGGACGAACACTGAAGCTTTCTTT,CASSTHGGTNTEAFF,TRBJ1-1,TRBV25-1,NA,NA
TGTGCCACCCGCGGGGAGCGGGGAGTCGGCGGGGAGCTGTTTTTT,CATRGERGVGGELFF,TRBJ2-2,TRBV10-3,NA,TRBD2
TGTGCCAGCAGTGACAGCCGACGGTTCCGCGAGCAGTACTTC,CASSDSRRFREQYF,TRBJ2-7,TRBV6-6,NA,NA
TGTGCCAGCAGCGTGGGACTAGCGGGGACCACCTCCTACAATGAGCAGTTCTTC,CASSVGLAGTTSYNEQFF,TRBJ2-1,TRBV5-4,NA,TRBD2
TGTGCCAGCAGTGAAGCCGGCCGGGTAGACGGCTACACCTTC,CASSEAGRVDGYTF,TRBJ1-2,TRBV6-1,once,NA
TGTGCCAGCAGCTTGGGGCTCCGTGGCGAGCAGTACTTC,CASSLGLRGEQYF,TRBJ2-7,TRBV7-3,NA,NA
TGCGCCAGCAGCGCTCAGGGATATAATTCACCCCTCCACTTT,CASSAQGYNSPLHF,TRBJ1-6,TRBV5-1,once,NA